These 25 T cell receptor beta chains share one sample of origin, sequenced in a study of T cells in localized non-small cell lung cancer. Sequencing was performed with immunoSEQ multiplex PCR; in TCRdb, only in-frame clones are kept and a portion is missing. The data contain 45,000 to 70,000 clones, 86% of them seen just once; the ten biggest clones take up 5.2%. Specimen: peripheral blood, collected before any cancer treatment. Receptors originate from a woman between 35 and 70 years old with stage I lung adenocarcinoma.

The chain has TRBV4-2 and TRBJ2-6; D is perhaps TRBD1 (5 bases). The CDR3 is 15 amino acids. V dropped 6 bases and J dropped 0 bases, with 9 bases sitting between them. Germline CDR1 and CDR2: LGHNA and YNFKEQ. The CDR3 DNA sequence: TGTGCCAGCAGGACAGACGACTCTGGGGCCAACGTCCTGACTTTC. Translated, it gives CASRTDDSGANVLTF.

This clone has just a few counts. The gene calls are TRBV5-1 and TRBJ1-1; 9 bases agree with TRBD1. The CDR3 consists of 16 residues. Germline V CDR1 and CDR2: SGHRS, YFSETQ. The V gene end was trimmed by 2 bases and the J gene end by 1 base; junction bases not matched to a gene: 6. The CDR3 bases are TGCGCCAGCAGCTTCCCACAGGGGGCAAAGAACACTGAAGCTTTCTTT. The encoded protein is CASSFPQGAKNTEAFF.

This rearrangement joins TRBV4-2 to TRBJ2-7; D unclear. The V and J ends lost 4 bases and 1 base respectively, with 5 bases between them. The CDR3 runs to 12 residues. CDR1 is LGHNA and CDR2 is YNFKEQ in the germline V gene. CDR3 nucleotide sequence: TGTGCCAGCAGCCCACCTTCCTACGAGCAGTACTTC. This codes for CASSPPSYEQYF.

Judged by abundance, this clone is medium-sized (0.01 to 0.1%). V and J are TRBV7-8 and TRBJ1-1, with D uncertain. V was clipped by 5 bases and J by 10 bases, with 17 bases between them. There are 13 residues in the CDR3. Germline CDR1 and CDR2: SGHVS and FQNEAQ. CDR3 nucleotides: TGTGCCAGCAGCCTTGGCAACTATATTGGAGCTTTCTTT. Encoded protein: CASSLGNYIGAFF.

The chain carries TRBV9 and TRBJ1-6, with 7 bases identical to TRBD1. Trimming at V came to 3 bases and at J to 5 bases, leaving 5 bases not matched to a gene. CDR3 length: 15 amino acids. Germline V gene lookup returns CDR1 SGDLS and CDR2 YYNGEE. The chain's CDR3 is CASSAGQTNNSPLHF. CDR3 sequence (DNA): TGTGCCAGCAGCGCGGGACAGACAAATAATTCACCCCTCCACTTT.

V is TRBV15 and J is TRBJ2-5, with TRBD2 matching over 8 bases. Trimming at V came to 3 bases and at J to 5 bases, leaving 11 bases not matched to a gene. The CDR3 sequence is 16 residues long. Germline CDR1 and CDR2: LNHNV and YYDKDF (reference sequence). The CDR3 coding sequence is TGTGCCACCAGCAGGGCTGATAGCGGGGCTCGTGAGACCCAGTACTTC. It specifies CATSRADSGARETQYF.

Regarding this clone: Other DNA sequences in this sample translate to the same CDR3. The gene calls are TRBV9 and TRBJ1-4; 8 bases align to TRBD1. Germline V lookup: CDR1 SGDLS, CDR2 YYNGEE. This CDR3 contains 14 residues. V gave up 2 bases and J gave up 4 bases; unmatched junction bases: 1. In DNA form, the CDR3 reads TGTGCCAGCAGCGTCGGACAGGGTAATGAAAAACTGTTTTTT. It encodes CASSVGQGNEKLFF.

This chain links TRBV19 with TRBJ2-7, with D possibly being TRBD2 (7 bases). Germline V lookup: CDR1 LNHDA, CDR2 SQIVND (reference sequence). The germline V and J ends were trimmed by 3 bases and 0 bases, with 18 bases remaining between them. CDR3 size: 17 residues. In nucleotides, the CDR3 is TGTGCCAGTAGTATCGGTTGGTCGGCGGGGGCCTCCTACGAGCAGTACTTC. It encodes CASSIGWSAGASYEQYF.

A few counts support this clone. The rearrangement joins TRBV7-3 to TRBJ2-1; D is perhaps TRBD2 (6 bases). The CDR3 length is 16 residues. Trimming pared 6 bases from V and 6 bases from J, leaving 21 bases between. Looked up from germline, CDR1 is SGHTA and CDR2 is FQGTGA. The CDR3 region has the DNA TGTGCCAGCAGTTTTCAACCGGGCCCCGGGGGCAATGAGCAGTTCTTC. Protein sequence: CASSFQPGPGGNEQFF. Combining the CDR3 with reference TRBV7-3 and TRBJ2-1 gives the whole variable domain GAGVSQTPSNKVTEKGKYVELRCDPISGHTALYWYRQSLGQGPEFLIYFQGTGAADDSGLPNDRFFAVRPEGSVSTLKIQRTERGDSAVYLCASSFQPGPGGNEQFFGPGTRLTVL.

The gene calls are TRBV27 and TRBJ1-5, with a tentative D call TRBD1 (6 bases). From germline, CDR1 is MNHEY and CDR2 SMNVEV (reference sequence). Trimming cost V 5 bases and J 9 bases, with 14 bases left between them. This CDR3 comprises 13 residues. This CDR3 is CASSRTAEGPQHF. The CDR3 nucleotides read TGTGCCAGCAGTAGGACAGCCGAAGGGCCCCAGCATTTT.

Here the CDR3 DNA reads TGTGCCAGCAGCTTGACAGCCGGGGCGGTCGGGGAGCTGTTTTTT. Protein: CASSLTAGAVGELFF. This chain joins TRBV11-3 and TRBJ2-2, with D possibly called TRBD1 or TRBD2 (5 bases each). V gave up 3 bases and J gave up 7 bases, with 15 bases separating them. Germline CDR1 is SGHNT and CDR2 is YENEEA. The CDR3 length is 15 residues.

V is TRBV30 and J is TRBJ2-2; D tentatively fits TRBD1 or TRBD2 (5 bases each). The ends were cut back, 1 base at V and 0 bases at J, with 9 bases in the middle. Germline values: CDR1 GTSNPN, CDR2 SVGIG (reference sequence). This CDR3 contains 15 residues. The CDR3 sequence: CAWSAPGPNTGELFF. DNA of the CDR3: TGTGCCTGGAGTGCTCCGGGGCCGAACACCGGGGAGCTGTTTTTT.

V usage is TRBV10-3 and J usage is TRBJ1-6; the D is unclear. The V end lost 0 bases, the J end lost 6 bases, and 9 bases lay between the germline ends. The CDR3 is made up of 15 amino acids. The germline V gene has CDR1 ENHRY and CDR2 SYGVKD. CDR3 DNA sequence: TGTGCCATCAGTGAGTCGATCAGGATTAATTCACCCCTCCACTTT. Protein: CAISESIRINSPLHF.

This rearrangement joins TRBV18 to TRBJ1-1; no firm D call. With 3 bases removed from V and 0 bases from J, the gap between germline ends came to 5 bases. The CDR3 length is 13 residues. Germline lookup yields CDR1 KGHSH and CDR2 LQKENI. DNA for the CDR3: TGTGCCAGCTCACCTAGTTTGAACACTGAAGCTTTCTTT. Encoded protein: CASSPSLNTEAFF.

CDR3 nucleotides: TGTGCCAGCAGCGTAGGGACTAGCGACTACAATGAGCAGTTCTTC. It codes for CASSVGTSDYNEQFF. The V gene is TRBV9, the J gene TRBJ2-1; 9 nucleotides line up with TRBD2. From germline, CDR1 is SGDLS and CDR2 YYNGEE. This CDR3 comprises 15 residues. Trimming removed 0 bases from V and 3 bases from J; junction bases left unmatched: 1.

This chain joins TRBV19 and TRBJ1-1; D gene uncertain. The V gene's germline CDR1 is LNHDA and CDR2 SQIVND (reference sequence). V shed 6 bases and J shed 0 bases, with 11 bases lying between them. The CDR3 has 14 amino acids. CDR3 bases: TGTGCCAGTAGCTTTAGAGGGTTGAACACTGAAGCTTTCTTT. It translates to CASSFRGLNTEAFF. Based on the CDR3 plus reference TRBV19 and TRBJ1-1, the full variable domain is DGGITQSPKYLFRKEGQNVTLSCEQNLNHDAMYWYRQDPGQGLRLIYYSQIVNDFQKGDIAEGYSVSREKKESFPLTVTSAQKNPTAFYLCASSFRGLNTEAFFGQGTRLTVV.

The rearrangement uses TRBV5-6 and TRBJ2-1; D not certain. CDR3 length: 14 amino acids. Germline lookup yields CDR1 SGHDT and CDR2 YYEEEE. Trimming pared 1 base from V and 6 bases from J, leaving 11 bases between. The CDR3 bases are TGTGCCAGCAGCTTGCGACCTAGTACCAATGAGCAGTTCTTC. As protein: CASSLRPSTNEQFF.

The J gene is TRBJ1-5, the V gene TRBV6-1; no clear D gene. The CDR3 spans 12 residues. Trimming removed 2 bases from V and 6 bases from J, with 5 bases in between. Germline V gene lookup returns CDR1 MNHNS and CDR2 SASEGT. This chain's CDR3 is CASSEPSQPQHF. CDR3 in DNA: TGTGCCAGCAGTGAACCGAGTCAGCCCCAGCATTTT.

In this sample, this clone turned up once. The chain has TRBV28 and TRBJ1-1; 9 bases match TRBD1. The CDR3 totals 17 residues. Germline CDR1 is MDHEN and CDR2 is SYDVKM. Losses at the gene ends were 2 bases for V and 0 bases for J; bases not matched to a gene: 7. The CDR3 bases are TGTGCCAGCAGTTTAACAGGGGGCCGGATAATGAACACTGAAGCTTTCTTT. It translates to CASSLTGGRIMNTEAFF.

V gene TRBV6-5 combines with J gene TRBJ2-7; TRBD1 might be the D (5 bases). Trimming cost V 6 bases and J 0 bases, with 12 bases left between them. The germline CDR1 and CDR2 sequences are MNHEY and SVGAGI. CDR3 length equals 14 residues. CDR3 sequence reads: CASSPRVSSYEQYF. CDR3 nucleotides: TGTGCCAGCAGCCCCAGGGTAAGCTCCTACGAGCAGTACTTC.

The chain joins TRBV11-3 to TRBJ2-1, with TRBD2 matching over 12 bases. V lost 5 bases and J lost 9; bases outside the gene matches: 8. This CDR3 is built from 15 residues. Germline V CDR1 and CDR2: SGHNT, YENEEA. The CDR3 region has the DNA TGTGCCAGCAGCCTTAGACTAGCGGGGGCGGGTGAGCAGTTCTTC. Amino acid sequence: CASSLRLAGAGEQFF.

The CDR3 DNA sequence: TGTGCCAGCAGCCGAACTAGCGGGGGACTAGATACGCAGTATTTT. Amino acids: CASSRTSGGLDTQYF. The chain joins TRBV7-9 to TRBJ2-3; TRBD2 matches at 11 bases. The CDR3 totals 15 residues. V was pared by 5 bases and J by 5 bases, with 6 bases of the junction left unmatched. The germline CDR1 and CDR2 sequences are SEHNR and FQNEAQ (reference sequence).

This clone occurred a few times. The chain links TRBV19 to TRBJ1-3; perhaps TRBD1 as D (5 bases). The CDR3 length is 13 residues. V was shortened by 7 bases and J by 4 bases, with 11 bases between the two germline ends. Germline V gene lookup returns CDR1 LNHDA and CDR2 SQIVND (reference sequence). The CDR3 coding sequence is TGTGCCAGTACCTCCTGGGGGGGAAACACCATATATTTT. Its translation is CASTSWGGNTIYF.

V usage is TRBV6-6 and J usage is TRBJ1-2; 7 bases are shared with TRBD1. Germline V gene sequence: CDR1 MNHNY, CDR2 SVGAGI (reference sequence). CDR3 length: 14 amino acids. The J segment lost 0 bases and the V segment lost 9 bases, leaving 7 bases of the junction unmatched. CDR3 DNA sequence: TGTGCCAGTATCCGGGACAGAGCTAACTATGGCTACACCTTC. Amino acids: CASIRDRANYGYTF.

This clone is deemed large. Written as DNA, the CDR3 is TGTGCCAGCAGCCCCGTGACAGGGAATAACGGGGAGCTGTTTTTT. Residues: CASSPVTGNNGELFF. The chain combines TRBV11-2 with TRBJ2-2; 7 positions match TRBD1. Germline-derived CDR1 and CDR2 are SGHAT and FQNNGV. The CDR3 covers 15 residues. J lost 7 bases, V lost 5 bases, and 10 bases had no gene match.